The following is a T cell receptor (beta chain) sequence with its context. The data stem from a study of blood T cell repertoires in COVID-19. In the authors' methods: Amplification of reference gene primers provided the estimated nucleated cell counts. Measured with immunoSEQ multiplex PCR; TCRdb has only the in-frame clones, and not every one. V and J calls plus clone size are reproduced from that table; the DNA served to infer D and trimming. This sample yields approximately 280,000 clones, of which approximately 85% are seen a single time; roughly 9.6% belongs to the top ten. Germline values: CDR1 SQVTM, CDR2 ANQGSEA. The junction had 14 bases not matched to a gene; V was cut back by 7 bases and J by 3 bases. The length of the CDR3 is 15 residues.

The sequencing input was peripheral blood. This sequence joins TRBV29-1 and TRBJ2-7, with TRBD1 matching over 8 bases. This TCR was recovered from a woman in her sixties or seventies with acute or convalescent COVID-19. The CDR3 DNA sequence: TGCAGCGCCGCCCTATCCGGACAGGGTATCTACGAGCAGTACTTC. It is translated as CSAALSGQGIYEQYF.